The subject of this entry is one T cell receptor beta chain. Antigen specificity is unknown. Trimming removed 4 bases at V and 4 bases at J, with 16 bases between. The CDR3 contains 15 residues. Germline V gene sequence: CDR1 MNHEY, CDR2 SVGAGI. This entry is derived from a study of T cell responses to AZD1222 COVID-19 vaccine. This table comes from immunoSEQ multiplex PCR, and its TCRdb copy is limited to in-frame clones, with some not included. The sample shows 96,000 or so clones, roughly 88% of them seen only once. Study conclusions and caveats: In the spike-specific TCR repertoire, nearly half reportedly target unmutated variant regions. Only a handful of AZD1222 recipients were seropositive at baseline. Elevations in Spike-specific TCR breadth and depth followed administration of two AZD1222 doses.

The sequenced sample was peripheral blood, obtained on day 0 of AZD1222 vaccination. This TCR derives from an adult in good health. The V call is TRBV6-5, the J call TRBJ1-2, with D possibly TRBD1 on 5 matching bases. CDR3 protein: CASSSGEGRLYGYTF. CDR3 DNA sequence: TGTGCCAGCAGTTCCGGGGAGGGGCGGCTCTATGGCTACACCTTC.